Following are 17 T cell receptor beta chains from one sample sequenced in a study of blood T cell repertoires in COVID-19. Repertoires were generated with immunoSEQ multiplex PCR, while TCRdb's copy carries only in-frame clones and drops some. Counted here are 190,000 or so clones, 70% to 80% occurring once; the ten biggest clones make up approximately 13%. The sequenced sample was peripheral blood. These receptor sequences come from a man aged 45 to 65 who had recovered from COVID-19.

The V call is TRBV13, the J call TRBJ2-1; TRBD2 agrees at 10 bases. Per the germline V gene, CDR1 is PRHDT and CDR2 is FYEKMQ (reference sequence). The CDR3 extends over 18 amino acids. The ends lost 0 bases at V and 8 bases at J; junction bases unmatched: 13. CDR3 loop: CASSLGVASGSHGYEQFF. The DNA of the CDR3 is TGTGCCAGCAGCTTAGGCGTGGCTAGCGGGAGTCATGGGTATGAGCAGTTCTTC.

CDR3 residues: CASSLRDTQYF. The CDR3 bases are TGTGCCAGCAGTTTGAGAGATACGCAGTATTTT. The gene calls are TRBV12-3 or TRBV12-4 and TRBJ2-3; D remains unclear. Deletions cut 3 bases from V and 5 bases from J, with 3 bases between. This CDR3 spans 11 amino acids.

This chain joins TRBV5-1 and TRBJ2-7, with 9 bases matching TRBD2. V shed 0 bases, J shed 2 bases, and the junction held 6 bases outside the gene matches. Germline lookup yields CDR1 SGHRS and CDR2 YFSETQ. CDR3 length equals 16 residues. The DNA for the CDR3 is TGCGCCAGCAGCTTGGGAGGGACTAGCAGGGCCTACGAGCAGTACTTC. It yields the protein CASSLGGTSRAYEQYF. Looking up the rest from reference TRBV5-1 and TRBJ2-7 gives the full variable domain: KAGVTQTPRYLIKTRGQQVTLSCSPISGHRSVSWYQQTPGQGLQFLFEYFSETQRNKGNFPGRFSGRQFSNSRSEMNVSTLELGDSALYLCASSLGGTSRAYEQYFGPGTRLTVT.

J is TRBJ2-3 and V is TRBV7-8; perhaps TRBD2 as D (6 bases). The V end lost 5 bases, the J end lost 0 bases, and 9 bases lay between the germline ends. Germline V lookup: CDR1 SGHVS, CDR2 FQNEAQ. The CDR3 extends over 14 amino acids. CDR3 DNA sequence: TGTGCCAGCAGCCCGCGGGAAAGCACAGATACGCAGTATTTT. As protein: CASSPRESTDTQYF.

This chain's CDR3 is CASSSDLTDEAFF. CDR3 coding DNA: TGTGCCAGCAGTTCCGATTTGACAGACGAAGCTTTCTTT. The chain couples TRBV6-5 to TRBJ1-1; perhaps TRBD1 as D (5 bases). Trimming took off 4 bases at V and 8 bases at J, with 14 bases between the two ends. The CDR3 extends over 13 amino acids. Germline V gene sequence: CDR1 MNHEY, CDR2 SVGAGI.

The chain is built from TRBV7-3 and TRBJ2-6; TRBD1 matches at 8 bases. CDR3 length equals 16 residues. Germline V gene lookup returns CDR1 SGHTA and CDR2 FQGTGA. V lost 7 bases to trimming and J lost 1 base; unmatched junction nucleotides: 6. In DNA form, the CDR3 reads TGTGCCAGCACCCAGGGGGCGCTTTCTGGGGCCAACGTCCTGACTTTC. This codes for CASTQGALSGANVLTF.

V usage is TRBV27 and J usage is TRBJ2-7; D possibly corresponds to TRBD1 (6 bases). CDR1 and CDR2 from the germline V gene are MNHEY and SMNVEV (reference sequence). CDR3 length: 14 residues. V was clipped by 3 bases and J by 3 bases, with 12 bases between them. The CDR3 bases are TGTGCCAGCAGTTTCTCTGGGGGCAACTACGAGCAGTACTTC. It encodes CASSFSGGNYEQYF.

The chain links TRBV3-1 (or the pseudogene TRBV3-2) to TRBJ2-7; 8 nucleotides agree with TRBD1. CDR1 is LGHDT, CDR2 YNNKEL, per germline (reference sequence). The length of the CDR3 is 14 residues. The V and J ends lost 2 bases and 6 bases, in that order; junction bases with no gene match: 6. CDR3 sequence (DNA): TGTGCCAGCAGCCAATCGGACAGGGTTGGCGAGCAGTACTTC. Its translation: CASSQSDRVGEQYF.

V is TRBV6-5 and J is TRBJ1-1; TRBD1 is a possible D gene (6 bases). CDR3 length: 15 amino acids. Trimming removed 4 bases from V and 7 bases from J, with 19 bases in between. The germline V gene encodes CDR1 MNHEY and CDR2 SVGAGI. In DNA, the CDR3 is TGTGCCAGCAGTTCTTTCCGGGACAAAGTAAATGAAGCTTTCTTT. As protein: CASSSFRDKVNEAFF.

This rearrangement joins TRBV5-4 to TRBJ2-1, with TRBD2 identical over 9 bases. With 1 base clipped from V and 8 bases from J, the junction kept 7 bases outside the gene matches. Germline lookup yields CDR1 SGHNT and CDR2 YYREEE (reference sequence). The CDR3 is 15 amino acids. CDR3 nucleotides: TGTGCCAGCAGCTTGCGTAGCGGGAGTGAGTATGAGCAGTTCTTC. Its protein product is CASSLRSGSEYEQFF. Based on the CDR3 plus reference TRBV5-4 and TRBJ2-1, the full variable domain is ETGVTQSPTHLIKTRGQQVTLRCSSQSGHNTVSWYQQALGQGPQFIFQYYREEENGRGNFPPRFSGLQFPNYSSELNVNALELDDSALYLCASSLRSGSEYEQFFGPGTRLTVL.

The rearrangement joins TRBV9 to TRBJ2-1, with 12 bases that match TRBD1. The ends lost 0 bases at V and 0 bases at J; junction bases unmatched: 10. Germline CDR1 is SGDLS and CDR2 is YYNGEE. CDR3 length: 20 amino acids. The CDR3 is CASSVGRGDRGPSSYNEQFF. The CDR3 DNA reads TGTGCCAGCAGCGTAGGACGGGGGGACAGGGGGCCTAGCTCCTACAATGAGCAGTTCTTC.

V gene TRBV28 combines with J gene TRBJ2-7, with 11 positions matching TRBD2. This CDR3 comprises 16 residues. Germline CDR1 reads MDHEN; CDR2 reads SYDVKM. Unmatched junction bases numbered 10, after V lost 3 bases and J lost 6 bases. For the CDR3, the DNA is TGTGCCAGCAGTTTGCTACTCCGGCTAGCGGGAGGCGAGCAGTACTTC. Translating gives CASSLLLRLAGGEQYF.

The chain employs TRBV6-5 and TRBJ2-7, with 9 bases matching TRBD1. CDR1 MNHEY and CDR2 SVGAGI come from the germline V gene. V was pared by 2 bases and J by 3 bases, with 5 bases of the junction left unmatched. This CDR3 has 15 amino acids. The CDR3 coding sequence is TGTGCCAGCAGTTACGTGCCGGACAGGGGCTACGAGCAGTACTTC. This codes for CASSYVPDRGYEQYF.

This chain links TRBV24-1 with TRBJ2-1, with a weak D call TRBD1 (5 bases). Germline assignment: CDR1 KGHDR and CDR2 SFDVKD. Between the trimmed V and J ends, which lost 3 bases and 8 bases, there was a span of 10 bases. This CDR3 is 13 amino acids long. This chain's CDR3 is CATSDQGRHEQFF. DNA for the CDR3: TGTGCCACCAGTGATCAGGGTAGACATGAGCAGTTCTTC.

The V gene is TRBV19, the J gene TRBJ1-1; D possibly corresponds to TRBD1 (6 bases). Germline CDR1 is LNHDA and CDR2 is SQIVND (reference sequence). The CDR3 spans 14 residues. The ends were cut back, 4 bases at V and 1 base at J, with 10 bases in the middle. The CDR3 coding sequence is TGTGCCAGTAGTACACGGACAGAGAACACTGAAGCTTTCTTT. Translation: CASSTRTENTEAFF.

The chain's CDR3 is CAISVGVATTYEQYF. CDR3 sequence (DNA): TGTGCCATCAGCGTAGGGGTCGCCACAACCTACGAGCAGTACTTC. The chain employs TRBV10-3 and TRBJ2-7; maybe TRBD1 (5 bases). CDR3 size: 15 residues. The germline CDR1 and CDR2 sequences are ENHRY and SYGVKD. V dropped 6 bases and J dropped 2 bases, with 17 bases sitting between them.

The chain joins TRBV5-1 to TRBJ1-2; D possibly corresponds to TRBD1 (5 bases). Germline CDR1 is SGHRS and CDR2 is YFSETQ. This CDR3 contains 15 residues. Between the trimmed V and J ends, which lost 4 bases and 4 bases, there was a span of 17 bases. CDR3 nucleotide sequence: TGCGCCAGCAGCCCATCGGGAGGGGTTTCCTATGGCTACACCTTC. Amino acid sequence: CASSPSGGVSYGYTF.